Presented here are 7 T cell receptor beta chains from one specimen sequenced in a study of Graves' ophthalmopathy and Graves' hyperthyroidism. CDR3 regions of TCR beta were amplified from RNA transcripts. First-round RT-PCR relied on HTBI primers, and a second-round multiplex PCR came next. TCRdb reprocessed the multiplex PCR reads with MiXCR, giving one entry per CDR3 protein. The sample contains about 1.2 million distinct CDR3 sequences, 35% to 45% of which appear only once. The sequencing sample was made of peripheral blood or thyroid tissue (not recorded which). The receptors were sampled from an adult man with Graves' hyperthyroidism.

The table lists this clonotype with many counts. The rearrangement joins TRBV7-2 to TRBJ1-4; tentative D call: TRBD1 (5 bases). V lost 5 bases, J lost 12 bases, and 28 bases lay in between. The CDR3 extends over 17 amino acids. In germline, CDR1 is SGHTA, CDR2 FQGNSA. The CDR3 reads CASSLPPDLEGMKELFF. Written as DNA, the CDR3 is TGTGCCAGCAGCCTTCCTCCCGACCTGGAGGGGATGAAGGAACTGTTTTTT.

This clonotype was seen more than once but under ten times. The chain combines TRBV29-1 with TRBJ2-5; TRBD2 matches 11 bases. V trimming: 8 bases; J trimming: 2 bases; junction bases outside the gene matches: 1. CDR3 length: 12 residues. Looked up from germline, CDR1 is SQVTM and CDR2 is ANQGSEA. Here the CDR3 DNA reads TGCAGCTTAGCGGGGGGGCAAGAGACCCAGTACTTC. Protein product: CSLAGGQETQYF.

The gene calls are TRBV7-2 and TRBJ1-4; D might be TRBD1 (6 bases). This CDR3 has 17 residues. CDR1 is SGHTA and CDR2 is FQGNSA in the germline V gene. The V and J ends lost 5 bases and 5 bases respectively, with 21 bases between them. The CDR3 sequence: CASSPNPGDRPNEKLFF. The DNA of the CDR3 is TGTGCCAGCAGCCCCAACCCGGGAGACAGGCCCAATGAAAAACTGTTTTTT.

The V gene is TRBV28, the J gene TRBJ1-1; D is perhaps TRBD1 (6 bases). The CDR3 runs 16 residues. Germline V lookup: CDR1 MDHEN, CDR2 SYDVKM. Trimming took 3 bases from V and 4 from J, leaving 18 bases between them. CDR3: CASSFSYGGRGTEAFF. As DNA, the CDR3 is TGTGCCAGCAGTTTCTCCTATGGGGGCCGGGGCACTGAAGCTTTCTTT.

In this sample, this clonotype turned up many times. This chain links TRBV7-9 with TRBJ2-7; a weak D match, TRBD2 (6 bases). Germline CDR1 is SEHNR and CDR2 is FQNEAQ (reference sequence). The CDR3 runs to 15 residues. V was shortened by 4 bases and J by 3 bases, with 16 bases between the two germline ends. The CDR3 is CASSSGDRGVYEQYF. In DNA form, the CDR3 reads TGTGCCAGCAGCTCGGGGGATCGGGGCGTCTACGAGCAGTACTTC.

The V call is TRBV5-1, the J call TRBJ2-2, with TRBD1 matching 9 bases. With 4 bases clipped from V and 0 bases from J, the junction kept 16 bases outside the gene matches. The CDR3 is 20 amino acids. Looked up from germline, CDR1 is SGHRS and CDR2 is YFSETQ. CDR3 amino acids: CASSTRDRDLLTTNTGELFF. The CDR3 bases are TGCGCCAGCAGCACCCGGGACAGGGACCTATTAACAACGAACACCGGGGAGCTGTTTTTT.

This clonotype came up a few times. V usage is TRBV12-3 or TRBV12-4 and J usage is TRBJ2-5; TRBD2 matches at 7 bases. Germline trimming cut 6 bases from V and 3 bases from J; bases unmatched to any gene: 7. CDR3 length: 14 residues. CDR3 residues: CASSPTSVKETQYF. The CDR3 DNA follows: TGTGCCAGCAGCCCCACTAGCGTAAAAGAGACCCAGTACTTC.